The 5 T cell receptor beta chains below come from one sample, sequenced in a study of PD-1 blockade in classical Hodgkin lymphoma. The table came from immunoSEQ multiplex PCR; TCRdb's copy has only in-frame clones and leaves some out. The repertoire includes more than 10,000 clones, roughly 75% of them detected once, and roughly a quarter sits in the top ten. Following autologous stem cell transplantation, relapse occurred in every patient, and exposure to brentuximab vedotin varied. This specimen consisted of peripheral blood mononuclear cells (PBMCs), obtained at baseline. The source of these receptors is a human donor with classical Hodgkin lymphoma.

This clone was seen only once. The chain links TRBV30 to TRBJ2-2; D may be TRBD1 or TRBD2 (5 bases each). CDR3 length: 16 amino acids. Germline V gives CDR1 GTSNPN, CDR2 SVGIG (reference sequence). With 0 bases removed from V and 4 bases from J, the gap between germline ends came to 15 bases. The CDR3 here is CAWSVKSGGGTGELFF. The CDR3 nucleotides are TGTGCCTGGAGTGTAAAATCCGGTGGGGGCACCGGGGAGCTGTTTTTT.

The chain is built from TRBV19 and TRBJ2-3; 12 positions agree with TRBD2. V was pared by 8 bases and J by 6 bases, with 6 bases of the junction left unmatched. The CDR3 sequence is 14 residues long. In germline, CDR1 is LNHDA, CDR2 SQIVND (reference sequence). The CDR3 DNA reads TGTGCCAGTGGGACTAGCGGGTTCTCCGATACGCAGTATTTT. Encoded protein: CASGTSGFSDTQYF.

V is TRBV6-1 and J is TRBJ1-5; D unclear. With 1 base removed from V and 0 bases from J, the gap between germline ends came to 10 bases. The CDR3 sequence is 16 residues long. Per the germline V gene, CDR1 is MNHNS and CDR2 is SASEGT. CDR3 nucleotide sequence: TGTGCCAGCAGTGAAGAGTACATCTATAGCAATCAGCCCCAGCATTTT. This encodes CASSEEYIYSNQPQHF.

The chain employs TRBV6-1 and TRBJ2-4, with D unclear. The CDR3 loop spans 15 amino acids. Per the germline V gene, CDR1 is MNHNS and CDR2 is SASEGT. Deletions cut 1 base from V and 0 bases from J, with 7 bases between. The CDR3 nucleotides are TGTGCCAGCAGTGAAGGTGGGTTAGCCAAAAACATTCAGTACTTC. Amino acid sequence: CASSEGGLAKNIQYF.

This chain uses TRBV19 with TRBJ2-6; D call uncertain. The CDR3 spans 15 residues. Trimming left V 0 bases short and J 4 bases short, with 7 bases between. CDR1 and CDR2 from the germline V gene are LNHDA and SQIVND (reference sequence). This chain's CDR3 is CASSIEGTGANVLTF. Here the CDR3 DNA reads TGTGCCAGTAGTATAGAGGGAACCGGGGCCAACGTCCTGACTTTC. Variable domain in full (rest from reference TRBV19 and TRBJ2-6): DGGITQSPKYLFRKEGQNVTLSCEQNLNHDAMYWYRQDPGQGLRLIYYSQIVNDFQKGDIAEGYSVSREKKESFPLTVTSAQKNPTAFYLCASSIEGTGANVLTFGAGSRLTVL.